This T cell receptor beta chain originates from a study of shared clonotypes between healthy human individuals. As for the study in general: Each donor's CD8 memory used one plate, CD8 naive two, each CD4 subset three.

Germline CDR1 and CDR2: SEHNR and FQNEAQ (reference sequence). The CDR3 covers 15 residues. V lost 4 bases and J 0 bases, leaving 10 bases between the germline ends. Measured with immunoSEQ multiplex PCR; TCRdb has only the in-frame clones, and not every one. This table has more than 550,000 clones, around 90% appearing once. Broader study findings: Deeper or shallower sequencing was expected to change how clonotypes are shared among donors.

Concerning this clone itself: Its cognate antigen is unknown.

CD8 memory fractions consisted of CD45RO+ and CCR7-negative CD45RA+ TemRA cells together. The TCR comes from a man younger than 35 in good health. Some clones in this sample may be carry-over from other donors' samples. What was sequenced was memory CD8+ T cells from PBMCs. As to subset: CD45RO+ cells pooled with CCR7-negative TemRA cells. The chain couples TRBV7-9 to TRBJ1-5, with D hard to call. The CDR3 sequence: CASSSTINSNQPQHF. In DNA, the CDR3 is TGTGCCAGCAGCTCAACTATCAATAGCAATCAGCCCCAGCATTTT.